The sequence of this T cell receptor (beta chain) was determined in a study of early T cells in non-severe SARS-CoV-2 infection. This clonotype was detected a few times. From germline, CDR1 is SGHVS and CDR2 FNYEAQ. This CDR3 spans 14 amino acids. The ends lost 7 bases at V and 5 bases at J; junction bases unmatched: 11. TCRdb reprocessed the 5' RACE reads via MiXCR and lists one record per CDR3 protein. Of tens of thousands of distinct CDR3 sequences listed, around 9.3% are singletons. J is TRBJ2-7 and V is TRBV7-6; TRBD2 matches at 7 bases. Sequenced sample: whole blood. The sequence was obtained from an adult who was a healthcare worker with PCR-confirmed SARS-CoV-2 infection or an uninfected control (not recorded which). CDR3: CASTKREGVHEQYF. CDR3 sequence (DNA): TGTGCCAGCACCAAAAGGGAGGGTGTGCACGAGCAGTACTTC.